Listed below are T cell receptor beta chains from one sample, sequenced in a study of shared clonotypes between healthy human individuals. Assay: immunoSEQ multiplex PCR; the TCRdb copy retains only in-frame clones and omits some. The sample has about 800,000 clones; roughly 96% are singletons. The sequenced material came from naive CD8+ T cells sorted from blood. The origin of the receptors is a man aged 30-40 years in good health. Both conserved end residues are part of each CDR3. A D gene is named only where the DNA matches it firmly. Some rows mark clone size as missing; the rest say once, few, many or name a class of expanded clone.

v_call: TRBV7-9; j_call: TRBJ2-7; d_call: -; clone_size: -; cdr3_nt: TGTGCCAGCAGCTTACCGGGGCAGGGCGTAGGGTACGAGCAGTACTTC; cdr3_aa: CASSLPGQGVGYEQYF
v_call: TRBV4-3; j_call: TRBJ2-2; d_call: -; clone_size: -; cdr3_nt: TGCGCCAGCAGCCAAGACCGAGGGCCCACCGGGGAGCTGTTTTTT; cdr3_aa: CASSQDRGPTGELFF
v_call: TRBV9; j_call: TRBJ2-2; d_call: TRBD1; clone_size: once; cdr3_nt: TGTGCCAGCAGCGTAGACCGGGACAGGGGAGGCACCGGGGAGCTGTTTTTT; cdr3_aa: CASSVDRDRGGTGELFF
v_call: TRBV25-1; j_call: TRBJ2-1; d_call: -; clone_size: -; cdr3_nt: TGTGCCAGCAGTGTCGACCGTCCCTACAATGAGCAGTTCTTC; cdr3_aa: CASSVDRPYNEQFF
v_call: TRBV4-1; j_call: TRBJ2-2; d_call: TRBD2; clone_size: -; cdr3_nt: TGCGCCAGCAGCCGCCGACTAGCGGAGTCCACCGGGGAGCTGTTTTTT; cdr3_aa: CASSRRLAESTGELFF
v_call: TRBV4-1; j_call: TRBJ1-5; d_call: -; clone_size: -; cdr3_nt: TGCGCCAGCAGCCAAGATGGAAACTGGGGGGAGCCCCAGCATTTT; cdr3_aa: CASSQDGNWGEPQHF
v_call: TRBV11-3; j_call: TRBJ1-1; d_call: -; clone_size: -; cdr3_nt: TGTGCCAGCAGCTTAGATGGGGGGGCAGGGACTGAAGCTTTCTTT; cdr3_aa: CASSLDGGAGTEAFF
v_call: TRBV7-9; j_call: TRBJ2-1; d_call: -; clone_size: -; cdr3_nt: TGTGCCAGCAGCTTTGTCCAGGGCCGTTATAGTGAGCAGTTCTTC; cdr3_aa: CASSFVQGRYSEQFF
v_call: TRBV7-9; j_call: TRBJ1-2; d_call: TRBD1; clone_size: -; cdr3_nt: TGTGCCAGCAGACCAGGACAGGGATCTTACTATGGCTACACCTTC; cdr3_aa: CASRPGQGSYYGYTF
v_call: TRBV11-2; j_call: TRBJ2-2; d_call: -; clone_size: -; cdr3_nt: TGTGCCAGCAGCTTTCCCACCGGGGAGCTGTTTTTT; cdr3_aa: CASSFPTGELFF
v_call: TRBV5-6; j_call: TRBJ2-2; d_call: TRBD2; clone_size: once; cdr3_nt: TGTGCCAGCACCTACGGGACTAGCGTTAACGGGGAGCTGTTTTTT; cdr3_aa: CASTYGTSVNGELFF
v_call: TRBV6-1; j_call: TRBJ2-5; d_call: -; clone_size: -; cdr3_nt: TGTGCCAGCACCTCATCGAGTTGGAGACAAGAGACCCAGTACTTC; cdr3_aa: CASTSSSWRQETQYF
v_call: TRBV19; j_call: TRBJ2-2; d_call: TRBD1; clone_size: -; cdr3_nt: TGTGCCAGTACCATGTGGGTGGGACAGCACACCGGGGAGCTGTTTTTT; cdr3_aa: CASTMWVGQHTGELFF
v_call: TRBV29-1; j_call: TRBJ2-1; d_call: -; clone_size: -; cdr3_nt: TGCAGCGTTGGTCTCCCCTCCTACAATGAGCAGTTCTTC; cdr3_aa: CSVGLPSYNEQFF
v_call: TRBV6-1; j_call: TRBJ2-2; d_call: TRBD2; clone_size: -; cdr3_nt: TGTGCCAGCAGTGAAGATTGGACTAGCCCCACCGGGGAGCTGTTTTTT; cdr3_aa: CASSEDWTSPTGELFF
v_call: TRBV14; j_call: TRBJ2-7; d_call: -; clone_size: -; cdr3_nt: TGTGCCAGCAGCCACCTGGACCGACTTTCTAGCTCCTACGAGCAGTACTTC; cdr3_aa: CASSHLDRLSSSYEQYF
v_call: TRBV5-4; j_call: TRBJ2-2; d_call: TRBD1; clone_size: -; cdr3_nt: TGTGCCAGCAGCTTGAATAGGGACAGGGGACGGGCGAACACCGGGGAGCTGTTTTTT; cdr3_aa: CASSLNRDRGRANTGELFF
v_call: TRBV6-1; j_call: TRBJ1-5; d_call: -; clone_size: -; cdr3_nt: TGTGCCAGCAGTGAAGTAGGGAGCCGCCATCAGCCCCAGCATTTT; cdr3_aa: CASSEVGSRHQPQHF
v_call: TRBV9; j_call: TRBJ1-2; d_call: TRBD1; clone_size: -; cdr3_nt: TGTGCCAGCAGCGTAGAAGGAGGGCTCCGGACAGGCGTCTATGGCTACACCTTC; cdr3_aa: CASSVEGGLRTGVYGYTF
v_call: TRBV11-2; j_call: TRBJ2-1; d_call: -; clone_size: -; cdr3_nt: TGTGCCAGCAGCTTAAGGAAGCGGGACAATGAGCAGTTCTTC; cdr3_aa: CASSLRKRDNEQFF
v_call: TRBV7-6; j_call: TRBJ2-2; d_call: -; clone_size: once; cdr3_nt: TGTGCCAGCAGCCCCCACAGGGAGAACACCGGGGAGCTGTTTTTT; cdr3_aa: CASSPHRENTGELFF
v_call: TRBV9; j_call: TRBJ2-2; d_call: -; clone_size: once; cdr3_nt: TGTGCCAGCAGCGGACAGAACACCGGGGAGCTGTTTTTT; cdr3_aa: CASSGQNTGELFF
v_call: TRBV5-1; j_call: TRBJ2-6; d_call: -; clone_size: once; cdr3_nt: TGCGCCAGCAGCTTGGCGGATTCTGGGGCCAACGTCCTGACTTTC; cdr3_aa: CASSLADSGANVLTF
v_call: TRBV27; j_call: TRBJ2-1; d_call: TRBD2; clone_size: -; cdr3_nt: TGTGCCAGCAGTTTACTAGCGGGAGGGCTTAGCTCCTACAATGAGCAGTTCTTC; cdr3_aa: CASSLLAGGLSSYNEQFF
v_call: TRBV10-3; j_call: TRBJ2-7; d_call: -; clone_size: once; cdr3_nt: TGTGCCAGCAGAGTGTCGGAGGGTTACGAGCAGTACTTC; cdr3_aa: CASRVSEGYEQYF
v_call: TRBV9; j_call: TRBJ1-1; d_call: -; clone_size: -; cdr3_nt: TGTGCCAGCAGCGTAGGGGCCATCATTAACACTGAAGCTTTCTTT; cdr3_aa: CASSVGAIINTEAFF
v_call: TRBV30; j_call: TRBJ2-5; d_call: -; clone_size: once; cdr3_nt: TGTGCCTGGAGCGGGAGACAAGAGACCCAGTACTTC; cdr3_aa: CAWSGRQETQYF
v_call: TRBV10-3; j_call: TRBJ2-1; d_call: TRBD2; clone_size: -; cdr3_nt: TGTGCCATCAGTCCTAGCGGGAGTTCCTACAATGAGCAGTTCTTC; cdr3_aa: CAISPSGSSYNEQFF
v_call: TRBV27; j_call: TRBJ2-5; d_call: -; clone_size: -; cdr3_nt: TGTGCCAGCAGTTTCGGGGTATCAGAGACCCAGTACTTC; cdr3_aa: CASSFGVSETQYF
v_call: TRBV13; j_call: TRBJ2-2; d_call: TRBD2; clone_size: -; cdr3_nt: TGTGCCAGCAGTAGCGGGATAAACACCGGGGAGCTGTTTTTT; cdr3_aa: CASSSGINTGELFF
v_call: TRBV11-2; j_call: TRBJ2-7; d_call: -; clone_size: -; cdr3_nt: TGTGCCAGCAGCTTAATGGCCTACGAGCAGTACTTC; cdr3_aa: CASSLMAYEQYF
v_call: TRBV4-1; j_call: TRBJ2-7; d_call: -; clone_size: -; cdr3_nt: TGCGCCAGCAGTCAAGTCCCTTCTCCCGGGAGTTACGAGCAGTACTTC; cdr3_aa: CASSQVPSPGSYEQYF
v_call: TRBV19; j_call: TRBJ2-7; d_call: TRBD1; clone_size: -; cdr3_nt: TGTGCCAGTAGGGATGGCCCACCGGGACAGGGTAAAGACGAGCAGTACTTC; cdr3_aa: CASRDGPPGQGKDEQYF
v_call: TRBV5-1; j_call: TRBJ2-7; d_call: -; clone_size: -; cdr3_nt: TGCGCCAGCAGCCCCCTCGGCAGGACCTACGAGCAGTACTTC; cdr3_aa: CASSPLGRTYEQYF
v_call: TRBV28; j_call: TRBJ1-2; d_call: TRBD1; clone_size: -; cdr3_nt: TGTGCCAGCAGCCCCCAGGGGGTTTGGTATGGCTACACCTTC; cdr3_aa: CASSPQGVWYGYTF